This T cell receptor beta chain was profiled in a study of OX40 agonist ivuxolimab in advanced cancers. Study-wide background: Given to patients was ivuxolimab, an agonistic anti-OX40 (CD134) antibody.

Sequencing used immunoSEQ multiplex PCR; TCRdb keeps in-frame clones, though not all of them. The table has tens of thousands of clones, around 89% seen once. V lost 4 bases to trimming and J lost 1 base; unmatched junction nucleotides: 6. Germline CDR1 and CDR2: SGHRS and YFSETQ. The CDR3 spans 16 residues. The sample here was CD4+ or CD8+ T cells sorted from blood, taken in a trial of the OX40 agonist ivuxolimab. This TCR came from an adult with an advanced solid tumor such as melanoma, head and neck, liver or kidney cancer. This rearrangement joins TRBV5-1 to TRBJ2-2; 8 bases align to TRBD1. The CDR3 DNA is TGCGCCAGCAGCCGGCCCGGGACAGGGAACACCGGGGAGCTGTTTTTT. Protein product: CASSRPGTGNTGELFF.